These T cell receptor beta chains were read from a single sample in a study of blood T cell repertoires in COVID-19. Profiled with immunoSEQ multiplex PCR; TCRdb holds only in-frame clones, not every one. The table lists fewer than 200,000 clones, over 80% of them singletons, with roughly 8.4% in the top ten. The specimen was peripheral blood. The receptors stem from an elderly woman with COVID-19, enrolled during active disease. The CDR3 runs from the conserved cysteine through the conserved F or W. A D gene is named only where the DNA matches it firmly. Clone size is not always given. Where it is, it says once, few, many or a class for expanded clones.

- | TRBJ1-3 | - | TRBV5-4 | TGTGCCAGCAGCTTGAGCGGCGGAAACACCATATATTTT | CASSLSGGNTIYF
- | TRBJ2-1 | - | TRBV18 | TGTGCCAGCTCACCACCAAGTAGATACAATGAGCAGTTCTTC | CASSPPSRYNEQFF
few | TRBJ2-7 | TRBD1 | TRBV4-1 | TGCGCCAGCAGCCATGCAACACCCGGGACAGGGGTCGAGCAGTACTTC | CASSHATPGTGVEQYF
- | TRBJ2-3 | TRBD1 | TRBV5-1 | TGCGCCAGCAGCTTGGGCCCGCGACAGGGGACCACAGATACGCAGTATTTT | CASSLGPRQGTTDTQYF
- | TRBJ2-2 | TRBD2 | TRBV3-1/TRBV3-2 | TGTGCCAGCAGTCCCGGGGGGACTAGCTTCGGGGAGCTGTTTTTT | CASSPGGTSFGELFF
few | TRBJ1-4 | TRBD1 | TRBV2 | TGTGCCAGCAGCAACAGACAGGGGGCGCGTGAAAAACTGTTTTTT | CASSNRQGAREKLFF
- | TRBJ1-1 | TRBD1 | TRBV28 | TGTGCCAGCAGTGAAGGACAGGGAGCTTTCTTT | CASSEGQGAFF
- | TRBJ1-1 | TRBD1 | TRBV5-4 | TGTGCCAGCAGCCCCCGACAGGGCGCGGACACTGAAGCTTTCTTT | CASSPRQGADTEAFF
- | TRBJ1-2 | TRBD1 | TRBV27 | TGTGCCAGCAGTTTAGGACAGGGAAATGGCTACACCTTC | CASSLGQGNGYTF
- | TRBJ1-2 | TRBD1 | TRBV6-5 | TGTGCCAGCCGGACAGGGTCGTATGGCTACACCTTC | CASRTGSYGYTF
- | TRBJ2-5 | - | TRBV12-3/TRBV12-4 | TGTGCCAGCAGGCACAGGGAGGAGACCCAGTACTTC | CASRHREETQYF
- | TRBJ2-3 | TRBD2 | TRBV5-1 | TGCGCCAGCAGCCGATATAGCGGGGGGGCTGGAGATACGCAGTATTTT | CASSRYSGGAGDTQYF
- | TRBJ1-4 | - | TRBV6-5 | TGTGCCAGCAGGCCCAGGGATGAAAAACTGTTTTTT | CASRPRDEKLFF
- | TRBJ2-3 | TRBD1 | TRBV5-1 | TGCGCCAGCAGCTCATTGACAGGGGATACAGATACGCAGTATTTT | CASSSLTGDTDTQYF
few | TRBJ1-6 | - | TRBV2 | TGTGCCAGCAGGGAGGGGAGGGGACCCACTTCACCCCTCCACTTT | CASREGRGPTSPLHF
- | TRBJ2-2 | - | TRBV5-1 | TGCGCCAGCAGCTTGGCCGTTTCTCCGGGCGGGGAGCTGTTTTTT | CASSLAVSPGGELFF
- | TRBJ2-1 | - | TRBV19 | TGTGCCAGTCCAGGTGGTCCCAATGAGCAGTTCTTC | CASPGGPNEQFF
- | TRBJ1-2 | TRBD1 | TRBV29-1 | TGCAGCGTCCACAGGGGCTCGGTCGGCTACACCTTC | CSVHRGSVGYTF
- | TRBJ2-7 | - | TRBV5-6 | TGTGCCAGCAGCTTGGCCAGCTACGAGCAGTACTTC | CASSLASYEQYF
- | TRBJ2-7 | - | TRBV19 | TGTGCCAGTAGTCGGGGCCGGACAGAAAGCAACGAGCAGTACTTC | CASSRGRTESNEQYF
- | TRBJ1-5 | - | TRBV28 | TGTGCCAGCAGTTTAACAGTGGGAAGGGGAAATCAGCCCCAGCATTTT | CASSLTVGRGNQPQHF
- | TRBJ2-5 | TRBD1 | TRBV28 | TGTGCCAGCAGAACAGGGGGCTTGGAGACCCAGTACTTC | CASRTGGLETQYF
- | TRBJ1-1 | - | TRBV7-8 | TGTGCCAGCAGCTTAGCGGCAGGTGTTTTTAATACTTTCTTT | CASSLAAGVFNTFF
- | TRBJ2-7 | - | TRBV6-5 | TGTGCCAGCAGGGGTTATGCAGGGGGGACCTACGAGCAGTACTTC | CASRGYAGGTYEQYF
- | TRBJ1-1 | - | TRBV5-6 | TGTGCCAGCAGCTTGTTCGCGGGTAGGGCTGAAGCTTTCTTT | CASSLFAGRAEAFF
- | TRBJ2-5 | - | TRBV11-2 | TGTGCCAGCAGCCTCTCAGATGGGGGGCAAGAGACCCAGTACTTC | CASSLSDGGQETQYF
- | TRBJ1-2 | TRBD1 | TRBV15 | TGTGCCACCAGCTTCCGACAGGGAGGTCACTATGGCTACACCTTC | CATSFRQGGHYGYTF
- | TRBJ2-1 | - | TRBV5-4 | TGTGCCAGCAGCTTAGGGGGGGCACGGGATGAGCAGTTCTTC | CASSLGGARDEQFF
- | TRBJ1-2 | - | TRBV27 | TGTGCCAGCAAGCCGCCGAGTTCCGCCGGTGTCTACACCTTC | CASKPPSSAGVYTF
- | TRBJ2-7 | - | TRBV11-2 | TGTGCCAGCAGCTTATCTGCCGGGACACCGGGGGAGCAGTACTTC | CASSLSAGTPGEQYF
once | TRBJ2-2 | - | TRBV7-2 | TGTGCCAGCAGCCCACCAAGCTCCGGGGAGCTGTTTTTT | CASSPPSSGELFF
once | TRBJ2-5 | TRBD2 | TRBV18 | TGTGCCAGCTCACCATCGGGACTAGCGGGGAAAGAGACCCAGTACTTC | CASSPSGLAGKETQYF
few | TRBJ1-5 | - | TRBV7-6 | TGTGCCAGCAGTCCGGGTACGGGTAGCAATCAGCCCCAGCATTTT | CASSPGTGSNQPQHF
- | TRBJ1-3 | - | TRBV28 | TGTGCCAGCAGTTCCACACCCCTCTCTGGAAACACCATATATTTT | CASSSTPLSGNTIYF
few | TRBJ2-5 | TRBD1 | TRBV5-1 | TGCGCCAGCAGCCCACCGACAGGGGGCATGGAGACCCAGTACTTC | CASSPPTGGMETQYF
- | TRBJ2-2 | TRBD2 | TRBV29-1 | TGCAGCGTAGGACTAGCGTCGAACACCGGGGAGCTGTTTTTT | CSVGLASNTGELFF
- | TRBJ2-3 | TRBD2 | TRBV13 | TGTGCCAGCAGCGACGGACTAGCGCCGAGCACAGATACGCAGTATTTT | CASSDGLAPSTDTQYF
- | TRBJ2-7 | TRBD1 | TRBV4-1 | TGCGCCAGCAGCCAAGGGACAGGGCGGGAGCAGTACTTC | CASSQGTGREQYF
- | TRBJ1-1 | - | TRBV19 | TGTGCCAGTTCAGTCGTGGTGAACACTGAAGCTTTCTTT | CASSVVVNTEAFF
- | TRBJ2-7 | - | TRBV28 | TGTGCCTCCGATCAGGGCGCCTACGAGCAGTACTTC | CASDQGAYEQYF
- | TRBJ1-3 | - | TRBV4-2 | TGTGCCAGCAGCCAACAACAGGGAGACTCTGGAAACACCATATATTTT | CASSQQQGDSGNTIYF
- | TRBJ1-3 | - | TRBV10-3 | TGTGCCACCAACACAGGGAACGGAAACACCATATATTTT | CATNTGNGNTIYF